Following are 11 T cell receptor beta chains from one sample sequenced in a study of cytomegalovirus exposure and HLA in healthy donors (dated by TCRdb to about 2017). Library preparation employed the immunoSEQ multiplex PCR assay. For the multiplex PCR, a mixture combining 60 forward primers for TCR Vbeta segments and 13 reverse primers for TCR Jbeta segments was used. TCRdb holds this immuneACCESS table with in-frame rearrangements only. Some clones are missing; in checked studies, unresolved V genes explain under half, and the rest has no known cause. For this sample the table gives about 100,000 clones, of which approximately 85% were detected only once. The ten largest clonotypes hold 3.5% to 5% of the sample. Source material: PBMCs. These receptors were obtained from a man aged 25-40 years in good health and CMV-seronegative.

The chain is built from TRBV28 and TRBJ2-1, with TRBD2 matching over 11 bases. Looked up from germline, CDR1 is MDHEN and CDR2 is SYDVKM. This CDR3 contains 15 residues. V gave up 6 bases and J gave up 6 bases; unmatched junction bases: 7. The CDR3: CASRPTSGSSNEQFF. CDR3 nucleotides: TGTGCCAGCAGACCAACTAGCGGGAGTTCCAATGAGCAGTTCTTC.

The CDR3 loop is CASSLREEEGTDTQYF. In nucleotides, the CDR3 is TGTGCCAGCAGCTTGCGGGAGGAGGAGGGGACAGATACGCAGTATTTT. The V call is TRBV13, the J call TRBJ2-3; TRBD2 matches 8 bases. V trimming: 3 bases; J trimming: 3 bases; junction bases outside the gene matches: 8. The V gene's germline CDR1 is PRHDT and CDR2 FYEKMQ (reference sequence). The CDR3 sequence is 16 residues long.

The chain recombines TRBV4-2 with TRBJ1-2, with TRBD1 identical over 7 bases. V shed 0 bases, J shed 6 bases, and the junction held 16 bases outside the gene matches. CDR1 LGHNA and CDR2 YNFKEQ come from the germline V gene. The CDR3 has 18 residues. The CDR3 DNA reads TGTGCCAGCAGCCAAGAGAGCGTCTTCGGGACAGCAATTGATGGCTACACCTTC. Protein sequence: CASSQESVFGTAIDGYTF.

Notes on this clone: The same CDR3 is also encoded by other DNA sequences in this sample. The CDR3 loop is CASSLGVNQPQHF. The CDR3 nucleotides read TGTGCCAGCAGCCTCGGGGTGAATCAGCCCCAGCATTTT. V and J are TRBV11-2 and TRBJ1-5; D call uncertain. This CDR3 contains 13 residues. Germline V gene lookup returns CDR1 SGHAT and CDR2 FQNNGV. Trimming cost V 5 bases and J 4 bases, with 9 bases left between them.

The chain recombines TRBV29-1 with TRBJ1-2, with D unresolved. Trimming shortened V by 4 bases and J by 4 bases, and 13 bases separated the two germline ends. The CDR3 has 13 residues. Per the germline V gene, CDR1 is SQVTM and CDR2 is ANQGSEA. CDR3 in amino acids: CSVVEAISYGYTF. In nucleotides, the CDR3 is TGCAGCGTTGTTGAGGCGATCTCCTATGGCTACACCTTC.

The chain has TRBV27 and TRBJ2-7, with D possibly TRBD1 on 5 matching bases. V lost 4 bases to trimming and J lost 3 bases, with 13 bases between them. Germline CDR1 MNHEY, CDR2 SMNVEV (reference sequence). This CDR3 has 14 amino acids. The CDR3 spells CASSWNQGYYEQYF. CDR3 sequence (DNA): TGTGCCAGCAGTTGGAACCAGGGATACTACGAGCAGTACTTC.

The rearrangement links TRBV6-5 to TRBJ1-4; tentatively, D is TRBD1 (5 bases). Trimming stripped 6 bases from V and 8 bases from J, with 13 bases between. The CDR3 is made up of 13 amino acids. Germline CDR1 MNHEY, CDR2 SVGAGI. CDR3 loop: CASRRPGGEKLFF. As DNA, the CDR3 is TGTGCCAGCAGACGGCCGGGGGGGGAAAAACTGTTTTTT.

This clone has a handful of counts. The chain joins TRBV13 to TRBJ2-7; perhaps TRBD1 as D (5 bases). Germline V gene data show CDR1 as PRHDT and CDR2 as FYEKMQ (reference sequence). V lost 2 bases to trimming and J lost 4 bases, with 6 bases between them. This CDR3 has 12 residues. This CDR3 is CASSLRGYEQYF. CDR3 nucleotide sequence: TGTGCCAGCAGCTTAAGGGGATACGAGCAGTACTTC.

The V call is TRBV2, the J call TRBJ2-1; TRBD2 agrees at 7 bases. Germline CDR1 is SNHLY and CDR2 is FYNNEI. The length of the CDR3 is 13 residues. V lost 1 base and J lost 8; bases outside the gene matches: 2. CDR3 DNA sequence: TGTGCCAGCAGTGAAGGCCGGGGGGATGAGCAGTTCTTC. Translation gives CASSEGRGDEQFF.

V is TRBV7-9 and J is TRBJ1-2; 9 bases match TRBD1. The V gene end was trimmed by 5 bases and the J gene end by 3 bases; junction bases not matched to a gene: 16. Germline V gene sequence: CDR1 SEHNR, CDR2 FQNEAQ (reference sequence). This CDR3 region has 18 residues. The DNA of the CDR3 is TGTGCCAGCAGCCAAAGTCCCGGGACAGGGTTGGTGGACTATGGCTACACCTTC. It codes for CASSQSPGTGLVDYGYTF.

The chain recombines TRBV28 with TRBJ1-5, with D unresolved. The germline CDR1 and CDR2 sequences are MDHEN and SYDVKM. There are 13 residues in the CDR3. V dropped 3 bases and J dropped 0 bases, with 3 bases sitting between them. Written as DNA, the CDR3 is TGTGCCAGCAGTTTCTATAGCAATCAGCCCCAGCATTTT. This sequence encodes CASSFYSNQPQHF.